This T cell receptor beta chain was identified in a study of shared clonotypes between healthy human individuals. Comment on this clone: Its antigen is not identified. This sample includes further DNA sequences coding for the same CDR3.

The germline CDR1 and CDR2 sequences are MDHEN and SYDVKM. The V and J ends lost 5 bases and 3 bases respectively, with 7 bases between them. The CDR3 is made up of 12 amino acids. Method: immunoSEQ multiplex PCR; TCRdb's copy keeps in-frame clones and lacks some. The data show about 2.4 million clones, with approximately 93% seen just once and 0.36% held by the top ten. Findings and caveats of the study: Shared clonotypes: approximately 5% naive CD4, roughly 3.8% naive CD8, roughly 2.2% memory CD4, 0.35% to 0.5% memory CD8.

The sample comprised naive CD4+ T cells from PBMCs. Noted subset: CD45RA+ positively selected. This receptor was obtained from a man in his late teens or twenties in good health. Some clones in this sample may be carry-over from other donors' samples. The rearrangement links TRBV28 to TRBJ1-1; D gene uncertain. The CDR3 protein is CASSLGDTEAFF. CDR3 sequence (DNA): TGTGCCAGCAGTCTCGGTGACACTGAAGCTTTCTTT.